This T cell receptor (beta chain) came from a study of cytomegalovirus exposure and HLA in healthy donors. For this clone: Its antigen remains unidentified.

This PCR relied on a set of 60 Vbeta primers and 13 Jbeta primers. Libraries were prepared by immunoSEQ multiplex PCR; TCRdb keeps only in-frame clonotypes and omits some of them. This table has around 190,000 clones, 65% to 90% appearing once. Study results and caveats: Later genetic work tied a missense DCLRE1C variant to beta-chain V and J trimming. According to the study, roughly 160 TCR beta chains were cytomegalovirus-associated.

The CDR3 runs 13 residues. Unmatched junction bases numbered 4, after V lost 8 bases and J lost 1 base. From germline, CDR1 is MNHEY and CDR2 SMNVEV (reference sequence). This sequence originates from a woman aged 50 to 60 in good health and CMV-seronegative. The gene calls are TRBV27 and TRBJ1-2, with 7 bases lining up with TRBD1. Sequences were obtained from PBMCs. The CDR3 protein is CASSGQLNYGYTF. The DNA for the CDR3 is TGTGCCAGCTCGGGACAGCTTAACTATGGCTACACCTTC.